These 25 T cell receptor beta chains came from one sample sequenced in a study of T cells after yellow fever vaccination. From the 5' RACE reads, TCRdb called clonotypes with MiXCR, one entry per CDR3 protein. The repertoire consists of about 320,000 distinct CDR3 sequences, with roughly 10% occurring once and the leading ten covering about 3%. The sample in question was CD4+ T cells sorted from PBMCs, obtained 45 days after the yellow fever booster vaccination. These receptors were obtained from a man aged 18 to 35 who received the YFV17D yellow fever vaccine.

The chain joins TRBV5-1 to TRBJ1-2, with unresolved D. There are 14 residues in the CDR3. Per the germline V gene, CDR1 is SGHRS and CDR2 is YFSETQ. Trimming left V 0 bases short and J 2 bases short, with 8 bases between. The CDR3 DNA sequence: TGCGCCAGCAGCTTGGATGACGGGAACTATGGCTACACCTTC. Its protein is CASSLDDGNYGYTF.

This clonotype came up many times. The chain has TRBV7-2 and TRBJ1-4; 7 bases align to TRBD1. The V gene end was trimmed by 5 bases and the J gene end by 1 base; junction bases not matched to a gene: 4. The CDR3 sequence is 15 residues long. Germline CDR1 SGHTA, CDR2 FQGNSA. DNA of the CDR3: TGTGCCAGCAGCCCAGACAGGGTAACTAATGAAAAACTGTTTTTT. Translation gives CASSPDRVTNEKLFF.

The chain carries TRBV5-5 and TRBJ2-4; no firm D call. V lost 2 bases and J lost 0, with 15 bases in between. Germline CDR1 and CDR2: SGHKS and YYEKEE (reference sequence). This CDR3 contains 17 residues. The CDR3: CASSFNLSTLAKNIQYF. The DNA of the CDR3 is TGTGCCAGCAGCTTCAACCTTAGTACTCTAGCCAAAAACATTCAGTACTTC.

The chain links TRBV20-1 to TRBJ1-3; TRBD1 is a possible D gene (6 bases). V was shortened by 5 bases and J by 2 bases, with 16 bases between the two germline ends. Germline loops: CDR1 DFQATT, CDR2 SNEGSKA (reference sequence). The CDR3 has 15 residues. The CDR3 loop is CSAGALGAPGNTIYF. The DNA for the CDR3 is TGCAGTGCTGGTGCCCTGGGGGCTCCTGGAAACACCATATATTTT.

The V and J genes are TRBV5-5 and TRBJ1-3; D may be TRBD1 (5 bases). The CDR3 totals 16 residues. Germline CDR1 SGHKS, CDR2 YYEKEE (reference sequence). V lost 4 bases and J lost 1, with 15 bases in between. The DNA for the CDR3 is TGTGCCAGCAGCCCGTTTCAGGGTGGGTCTGGAAACACCATATATTTT. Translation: CASSPFQGGSGNTIYF.

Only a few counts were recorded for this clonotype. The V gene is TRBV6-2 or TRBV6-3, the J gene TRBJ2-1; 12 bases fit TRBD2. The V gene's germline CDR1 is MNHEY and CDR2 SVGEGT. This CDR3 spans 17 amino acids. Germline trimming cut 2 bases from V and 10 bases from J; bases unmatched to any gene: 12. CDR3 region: CASSYGRASGGAEEQFF. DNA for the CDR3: TGTGCCAGCAGTTACGGGCGGGCTAGCGGGGGGGCCGAAGAGCAGTTCTTC.

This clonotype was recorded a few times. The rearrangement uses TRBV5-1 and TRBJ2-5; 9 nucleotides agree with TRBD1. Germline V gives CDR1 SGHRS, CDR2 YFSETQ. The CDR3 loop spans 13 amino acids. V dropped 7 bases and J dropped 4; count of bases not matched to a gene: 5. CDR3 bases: TGCGCCAGCTGTAGGACAGGGGTAGAGACCCAGTACTTC. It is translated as CASCRTGVETQYF.

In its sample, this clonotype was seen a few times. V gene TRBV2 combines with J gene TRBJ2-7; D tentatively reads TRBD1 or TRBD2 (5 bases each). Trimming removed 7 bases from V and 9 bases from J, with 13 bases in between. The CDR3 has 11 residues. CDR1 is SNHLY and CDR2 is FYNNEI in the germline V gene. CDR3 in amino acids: CASTPGTGQYF. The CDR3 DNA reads TGTGCCAGCACTCCAGGGACGGGGCAGTACTTC.

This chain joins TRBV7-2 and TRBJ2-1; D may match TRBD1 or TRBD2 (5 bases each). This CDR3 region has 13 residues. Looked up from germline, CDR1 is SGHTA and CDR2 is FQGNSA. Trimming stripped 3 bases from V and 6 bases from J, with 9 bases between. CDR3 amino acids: CASSFWGTNEQFF. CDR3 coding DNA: TGTGCCAGCAGCTTTTGGGGGACCAATGAGCAGTTCTTC.

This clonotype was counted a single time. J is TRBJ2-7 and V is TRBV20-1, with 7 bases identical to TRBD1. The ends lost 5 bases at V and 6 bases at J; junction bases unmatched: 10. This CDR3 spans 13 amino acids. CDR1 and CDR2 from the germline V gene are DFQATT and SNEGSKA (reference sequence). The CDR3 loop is CSAPRQGGSEQYF. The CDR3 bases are TGCAGTGCTCCCCGACAGGGTGGCTCCGAGCAGTACTTC.

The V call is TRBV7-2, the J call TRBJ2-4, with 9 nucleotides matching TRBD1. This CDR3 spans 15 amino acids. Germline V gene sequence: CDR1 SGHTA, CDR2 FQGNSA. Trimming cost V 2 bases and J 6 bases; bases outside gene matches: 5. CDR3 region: CASSLWTGVRNIQYF. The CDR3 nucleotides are TGTGCCAGCAGCTTATGGACAGGGGTTAGAAACATTCAGTACTTC.

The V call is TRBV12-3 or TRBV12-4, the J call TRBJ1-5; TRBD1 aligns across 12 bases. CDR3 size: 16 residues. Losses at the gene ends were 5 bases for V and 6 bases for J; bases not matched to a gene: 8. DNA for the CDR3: TGTGCCAGCAGTGCGACAACGGGACAGGGGGCTCAGCCCCAGCATTTT. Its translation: CASSATTGQGAQPQHF.

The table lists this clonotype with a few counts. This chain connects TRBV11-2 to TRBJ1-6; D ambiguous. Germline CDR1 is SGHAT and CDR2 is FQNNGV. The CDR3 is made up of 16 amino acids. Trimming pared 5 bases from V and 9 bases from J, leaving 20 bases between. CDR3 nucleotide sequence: TGTGCCAGCAGCGCCATGGACGGGCCCCGCGGTTCACCCCTCCACTTT. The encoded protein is CASSAMDGPRGSPLHF.

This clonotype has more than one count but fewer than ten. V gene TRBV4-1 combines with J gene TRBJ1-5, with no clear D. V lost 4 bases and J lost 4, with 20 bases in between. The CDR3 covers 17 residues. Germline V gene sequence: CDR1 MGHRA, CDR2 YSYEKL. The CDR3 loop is CASSPVNPLVGNQPQHF. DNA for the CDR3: TGCGCCAGCAGCCCCGTTAACCCCCTAGTCGGGAATCAGCCCCAGCATTTT.

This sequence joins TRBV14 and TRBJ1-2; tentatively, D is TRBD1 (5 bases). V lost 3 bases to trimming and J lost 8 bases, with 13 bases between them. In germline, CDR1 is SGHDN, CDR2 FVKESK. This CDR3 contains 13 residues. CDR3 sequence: CASSQSTRDGYTF. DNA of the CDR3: TGTGCCAGCAGCCAGTCGACACGGGACGGCTACACCTTC.

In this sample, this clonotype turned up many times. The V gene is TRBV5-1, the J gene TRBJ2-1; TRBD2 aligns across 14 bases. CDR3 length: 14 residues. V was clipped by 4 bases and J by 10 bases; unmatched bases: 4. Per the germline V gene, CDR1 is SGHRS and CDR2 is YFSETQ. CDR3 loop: CASSPGLAGGEQFF. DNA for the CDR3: TGCGCCAGCAGCCCCGGACTAGCGGGGGGCGAGCAGTTCTTC.

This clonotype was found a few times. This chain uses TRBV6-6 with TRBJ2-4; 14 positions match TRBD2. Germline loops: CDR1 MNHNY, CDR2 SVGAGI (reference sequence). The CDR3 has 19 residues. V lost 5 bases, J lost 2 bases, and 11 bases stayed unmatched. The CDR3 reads CASSPRLAGGRNSKNIQYF. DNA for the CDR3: TGTGCCAGCAGTCCTCGACTAGCGGGGGGGCGGAATTCCAAAAACATTCAGTACTTC.

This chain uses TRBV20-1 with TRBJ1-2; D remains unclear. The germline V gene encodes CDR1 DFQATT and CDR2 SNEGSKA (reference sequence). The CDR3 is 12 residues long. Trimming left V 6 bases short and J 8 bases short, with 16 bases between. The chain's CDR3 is CSAPDRLGGYTF. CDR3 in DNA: TGCAGTGCCCCGGACCGACTGGGGGGCTACACCTTC.

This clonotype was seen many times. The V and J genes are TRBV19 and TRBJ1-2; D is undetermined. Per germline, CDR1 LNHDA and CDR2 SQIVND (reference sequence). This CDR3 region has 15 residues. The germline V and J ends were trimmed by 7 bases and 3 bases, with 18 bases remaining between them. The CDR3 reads CASTPRPRADYGYTF. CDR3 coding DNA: TGTGCCAGTACTCCTAGACCCCGAGCCGACTATGGCTACACCTTC.

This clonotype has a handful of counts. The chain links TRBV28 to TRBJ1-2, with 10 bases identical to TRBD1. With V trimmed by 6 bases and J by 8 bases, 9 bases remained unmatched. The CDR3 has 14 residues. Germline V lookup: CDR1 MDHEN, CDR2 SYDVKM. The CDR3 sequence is CASSPGQGWRGYTF. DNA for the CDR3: TGTGCCAGCAGCCCGGGACAGGGGTGGCGGGGCTACACCTTC.

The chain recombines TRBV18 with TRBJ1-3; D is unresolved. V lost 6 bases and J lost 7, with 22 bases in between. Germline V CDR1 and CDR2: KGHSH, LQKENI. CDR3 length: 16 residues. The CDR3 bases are TGTGCCAGCTCCTTCTTCGACGCGGATGTAGGCAACACCATATATTTT. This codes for CASSFFDADVGNTIYF.

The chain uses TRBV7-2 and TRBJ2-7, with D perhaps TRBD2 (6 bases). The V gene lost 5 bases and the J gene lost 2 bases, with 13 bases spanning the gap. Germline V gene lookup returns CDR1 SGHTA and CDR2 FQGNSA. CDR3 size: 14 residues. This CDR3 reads CASSGLGGTYEQYV. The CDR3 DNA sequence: TGTGCCAGCAGCGGGTTGGGAGGTACCTACGAGCAGTACGTC.

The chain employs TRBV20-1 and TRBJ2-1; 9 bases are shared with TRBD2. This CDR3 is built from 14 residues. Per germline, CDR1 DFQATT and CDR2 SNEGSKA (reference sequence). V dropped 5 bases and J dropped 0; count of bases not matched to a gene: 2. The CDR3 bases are TGCAGTGCTGTGACTAGCGGCTCCTACAATGAGCAGTTCTTC. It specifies CSAVTSGSYNEQFF.

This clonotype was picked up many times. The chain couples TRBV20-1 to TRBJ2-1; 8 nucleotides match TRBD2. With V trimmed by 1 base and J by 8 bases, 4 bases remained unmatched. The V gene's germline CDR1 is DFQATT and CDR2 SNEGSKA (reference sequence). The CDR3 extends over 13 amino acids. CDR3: CSARGGGFDEQFF. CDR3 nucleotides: TGCAGTGCTAGAGGCGGGGGGTTCGATGAGCAGTTCTTC.

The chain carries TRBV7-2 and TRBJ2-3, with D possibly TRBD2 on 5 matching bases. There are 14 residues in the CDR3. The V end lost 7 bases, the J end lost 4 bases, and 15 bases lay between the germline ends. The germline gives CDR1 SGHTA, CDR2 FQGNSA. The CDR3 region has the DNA TGTGCCAGCACCCCGGTCGGAGGTGCAGATACGCAGTATTTT. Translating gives CASTPVGGADTQYF.